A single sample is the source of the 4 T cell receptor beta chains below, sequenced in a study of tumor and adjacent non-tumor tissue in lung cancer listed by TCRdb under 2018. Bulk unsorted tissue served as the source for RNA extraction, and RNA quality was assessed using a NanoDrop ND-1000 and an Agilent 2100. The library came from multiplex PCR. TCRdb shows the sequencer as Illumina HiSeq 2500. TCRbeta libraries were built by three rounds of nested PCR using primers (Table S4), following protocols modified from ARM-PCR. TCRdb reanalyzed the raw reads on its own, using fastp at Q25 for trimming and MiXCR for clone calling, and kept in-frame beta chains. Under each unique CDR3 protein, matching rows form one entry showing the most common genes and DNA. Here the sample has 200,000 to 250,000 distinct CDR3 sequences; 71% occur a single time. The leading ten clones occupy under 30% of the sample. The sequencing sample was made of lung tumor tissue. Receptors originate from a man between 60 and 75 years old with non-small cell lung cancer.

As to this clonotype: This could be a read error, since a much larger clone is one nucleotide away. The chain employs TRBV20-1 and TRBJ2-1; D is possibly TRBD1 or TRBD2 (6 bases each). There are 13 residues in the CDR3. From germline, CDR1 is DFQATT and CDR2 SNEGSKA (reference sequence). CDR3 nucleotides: TGCAGTGCCAACGGGGGCCACTACAATGAGCTGTTCTTC. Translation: CSANGGHYNELFF.

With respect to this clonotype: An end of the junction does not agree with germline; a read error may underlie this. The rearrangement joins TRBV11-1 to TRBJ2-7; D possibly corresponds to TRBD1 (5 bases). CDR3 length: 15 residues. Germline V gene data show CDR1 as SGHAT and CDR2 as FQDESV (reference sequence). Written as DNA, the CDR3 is TGTGCCAGCAGCTTAATCCAGGGTTCAGCCTACGAGCGGTACTTC. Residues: CASSLIQGSAYERYF.

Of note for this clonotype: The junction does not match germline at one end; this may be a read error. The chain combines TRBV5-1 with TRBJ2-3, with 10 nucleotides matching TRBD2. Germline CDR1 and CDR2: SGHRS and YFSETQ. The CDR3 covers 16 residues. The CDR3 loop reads CAISLTASGRTDTQYF. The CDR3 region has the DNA TGTGCCATCAGCTTGACGGCTAGCGGGAGAACAGATACGCAGTATTTT.

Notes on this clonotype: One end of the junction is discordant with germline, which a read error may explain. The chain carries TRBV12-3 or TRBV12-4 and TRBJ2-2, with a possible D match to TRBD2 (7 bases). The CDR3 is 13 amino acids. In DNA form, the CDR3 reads TGTGCCAGCAGTTTACCGAACACCGGGGGGCTGATTTTT. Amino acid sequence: CASSLPNTGGLIF.